A single T cell receptor (beta chain) is shown here with its context. This clone appeared a single time. Its antigen remains undetermined. Base qualities are missing; no much larger clone stands one base away. From a lookup of the germline V gene, CDR1 and CDR2 are SGHRS and YFSETQ. Including the terminal cysteine and phenylalanine, the CDR3 comprises 13 residues. Only CDR3 DNA remains: 39 bases, in frame from the first base. After removal of 5 bases from V and 3 bases from J, the junction retains 2 bases not matched to a gene. This entry is derived from a study of shared clonotypes between healthy human individuals (dated by TCRdb to about 2020). Background for the entire study: Three men and two women, aged 18 to 49 years, made up the cohort. The study deeply sequenced blood TCR repertoires of several healthy adults to estimate repertoire size and the extent of clonotype sharing between individuals. To increase sequencing depth and limit assay-specific biases, TCR repertoire library preparation and sequencing were carried out by different laboratories using diverse techniques. For each donor, CD4 naive and CD4 memory were each run on three plates, CD8 naive on two plates, and CD8 memory on one plate. Per donor, leukapheresis produced somewhere between about 0.8 and 9.5 billion PBMCs.

General conclusions and limits of the study: Based on pairwise subsampling, the degree of clonotype sharing among donors was expected to be affected by sequencing depth. About 5% of naive CD4, 3.5% of naive CD8, 2.3% of memory CD4, and about 0.4% of memory CD8 clonotypes were shared across a few donors. Sampling was restricted to blood, and TCR repertoires in tissues likely differ from the TCR repertoires found in blood. Clonotypes shared by all four sorted-subset donors showed higher generation probabilities than non-shared clonotypes. Rarefaction of sorted-subset datasets indicated incomplete sequencing despite the large sequencing depth. Larger estimated clonotype richness was generally found for naive subsets than for memory subsets. Because the study included only a small number of donors, the genetic and exposure-history diversity represented was limited.

Healthy HIV-negative adults with no recently reported acute infections or vaccinations were included as donors. Every donor was a Caucasian adult residing in Nashville, Tennessee, USA. Magnetic negative selection was used to enrich CD4+ T cells, after which naive cells were positively selected on CD45RA and the negative fraction became the memory subset. After blood collection by leukapheresis, PBMCs were isolated using Ficoll-Histopaque density gradient centrifugation and then cryopreserved in the vapor phase of liquid nitrogen. Analytical flow cytometry was used to check the purity and quantity of every magnetically sorted T cell population. From each sorted fraction, genomic DNA was isolated and quantified by UV absorbance on a Nanodrop 2000c. Using the deep immunoSEQ assay, TCR CDR3 regions were amplified from genomic DNA by multiplex PCR. Genomic DNA extracted from each cell subset was distributed evenly over all wells of several immunoSEQ 96-well plates, and each plate served as one replicate. Each replicate PCR for sorted subsets received around 200 ng genomic DNA, equal to about 30,000 T cell genomes. The purified libraries were quantified using a Qubit 3.0 fluorometer, sized with a Bioanalyzer 2100, and then quantified again using the KAPA Library Quantification kit. Each immunoSEQ 96-well plate was sequenced on its own single-read 150-cycle Illumina NextSeq 550 flow cell. For the original study's pipeline: Because the immunoSEQ output held only junctional sequences and lacked quality scores, the filtering could not match the filtering applied to full-length reads. To assign V/J genes and CDR3, sequences were annotated using PyIR, a Python wrapper for IgBLAST v1.9, with IMGT germline references. Any read was removed if the V/J assignment was weak (E-value above 1e-6), the CDR3 was missing, or the read contained stop codons, out-of-frame junctions, or ambiguous translated residues. V3J clonotypes were defined as sequences sharing the same inferred V gene, J gene, and CDR3 amino acid sequence. Percentage overlap between repertoires was calculated by dividing the number of shared unique clonotypes by the size of the smaller repertoire. Repertoire richness was assessed with RTK rarefaction, the Chao1 estimator, and Recon v2.1 estimates of unobserved clonotypes. For all TCRbeta clonotypes obtained by the gDNA method from a few donors, generation probabilities were computed with OLGA. TCRdb retrieved this table from immuneACCESS and kept in-frame rearrangements only. Not all clones are present; in checked studies, unresolved V genes account for under half, and no reason is known for the remainder. The V and J calls and clone size come from that table; D and trimming were worked out from the DNA. The sample data list approximately 700,000 clones, and about three quarters of these were observed just once. The ten largest account for more than 1.5% of the sample.

The sequenced sample consisted of memory CD4+ T cells sorted from blood. The intended sense of this specimen's cell subset or site label: CD45RA-negative fraction. The sequence came from a woman aged 25 to 45 in good health. Recombination connected TRBV5-1 to TRBJ2-1, with 7 middle bases fitting TRBD2. The CDR3 reads CASSAGDYNEQFF. The base sequence is TGCGCCAGCAGTGCGGGGGACTACAATGAGCAGTTCTTC. Here the CDR3 is joined to the reference TRBV5-1 and TRBJ2-1 genes, and the full variable domain is: KAGVTQTPRYLIKTRGQQVTLSCSPISGHRSVSWYQQTPGQGLQFLFEYFSETQRNKGNFPGRFSGRQFSNSRSEMNVSTLELGDSALYLCASSAGDYNEQFFGPGTRLTVL.